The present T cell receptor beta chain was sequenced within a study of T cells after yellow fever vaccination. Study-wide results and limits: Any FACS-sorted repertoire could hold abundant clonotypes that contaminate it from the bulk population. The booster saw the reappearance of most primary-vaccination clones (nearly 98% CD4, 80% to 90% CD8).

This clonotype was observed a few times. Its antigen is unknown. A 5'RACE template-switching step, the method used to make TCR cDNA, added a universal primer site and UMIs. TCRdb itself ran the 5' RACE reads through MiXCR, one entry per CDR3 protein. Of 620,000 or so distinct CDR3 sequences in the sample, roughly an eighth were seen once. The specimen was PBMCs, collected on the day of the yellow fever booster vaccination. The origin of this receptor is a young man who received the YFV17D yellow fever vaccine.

The CDR3 DNA reads as TGCGCCAGCGCTAAGGATGGGGGTTCCGTTGGAAACACCATATATTTT. Translating it yields CASAKDGGSVGNTIYF. The chain recombines TRBV5-1 with TRBJ1-3; D might be TRBD1 (5 bases). The V and J ends lost 7 bases and 3 bases respectively, with 20 bases between them. Germline CDR1 is SGHRS and CDR2 is YFSETQ. The CDR3 is 16 residues long.